This TCR beta chain was identified in a study of T cell responses to AZD1222 COVID-19 vaccine. Study-level findings and limits: Reportedly, nearly half of unique spike TCRs recognized epitopes outside B.1.351/B.1.1.7 mutations.

Concerning this clone: Its specificity is not known.

Profiling relied on immunoSEQ multiplex PCR, and the TCRdb table lists in-frame clones only, not all of them. The table records about 96,000 clones, roughly 90% of them present only once. CDR3 length: 19 amino acids. V was pared by 5 bases and J by 0 bases, with 18 bases of the junction left unmatched. Germline lookup yields CDR1 GTSNPN and CDR2 SVGIG (reference sequence). V is TRBV30 and J is TRBJ2-7, with 11 bases identical to TRBD1. Sequencing used peripheral blood, obtained on day 0 of AZD1222 vaccination. This receptor was identified in an adult in good health. The CDR3 region has the DNA TGTGCCTGGGCCGGACAGGGGGCAATAGCGGGAGATAGCTCCTACGAGCAGTACTTC. Amino acids: CAWAGQGAIAGDSSYEQYF.